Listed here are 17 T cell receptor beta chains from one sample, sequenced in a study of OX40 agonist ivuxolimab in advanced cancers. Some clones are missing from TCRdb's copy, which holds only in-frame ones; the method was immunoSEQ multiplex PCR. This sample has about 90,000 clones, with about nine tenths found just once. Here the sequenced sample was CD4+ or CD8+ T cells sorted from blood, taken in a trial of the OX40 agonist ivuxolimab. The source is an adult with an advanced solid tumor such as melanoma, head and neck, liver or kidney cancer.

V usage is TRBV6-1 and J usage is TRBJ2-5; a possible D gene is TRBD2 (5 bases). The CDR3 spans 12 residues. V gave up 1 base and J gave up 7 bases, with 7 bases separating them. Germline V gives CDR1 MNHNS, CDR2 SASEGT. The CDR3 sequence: CASSEDAGTQYF. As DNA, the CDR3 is TGTGCCAGCAGTGAAGATGCGGGGACCCAGTACTTC.

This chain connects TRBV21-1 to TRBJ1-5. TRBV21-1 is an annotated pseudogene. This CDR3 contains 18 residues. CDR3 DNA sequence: TGTGCCAGCAGCAAACCCGCCGGGTGGCAGGAGGGCAATCAGCCCCAGCATTTT. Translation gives CASSKPAGWQEGNQPQHF.

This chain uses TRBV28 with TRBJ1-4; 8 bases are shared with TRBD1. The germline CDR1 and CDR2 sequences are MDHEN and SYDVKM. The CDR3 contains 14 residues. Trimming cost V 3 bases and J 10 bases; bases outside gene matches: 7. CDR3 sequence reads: CASSLLQGGGKLFF. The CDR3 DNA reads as TGTGCCAGCAGTTTGCTACAGGGGGGGGGAAAACTGTTTTTT.

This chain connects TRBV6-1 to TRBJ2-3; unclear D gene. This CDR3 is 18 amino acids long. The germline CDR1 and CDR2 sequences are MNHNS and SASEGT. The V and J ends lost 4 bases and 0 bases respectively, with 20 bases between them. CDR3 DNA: TGTGCCAGCAGTGCCCCCGACAATCCGGGTCGAAGCACAGATACGCAGTATTTT. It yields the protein CASSAPDNPGRSTDTQYF.

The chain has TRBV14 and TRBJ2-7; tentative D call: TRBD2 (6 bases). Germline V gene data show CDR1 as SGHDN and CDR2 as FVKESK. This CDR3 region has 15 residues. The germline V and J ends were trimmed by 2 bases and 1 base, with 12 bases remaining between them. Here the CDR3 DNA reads TGTGCCAGCAGCCAATTCTATGGAGGGTCCTACGAGCAGTACTTC. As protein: CASSQFYGGSYEQYF.

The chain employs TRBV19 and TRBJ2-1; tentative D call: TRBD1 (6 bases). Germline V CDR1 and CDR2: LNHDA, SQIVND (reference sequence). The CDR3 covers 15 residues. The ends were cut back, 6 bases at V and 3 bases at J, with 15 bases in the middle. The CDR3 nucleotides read TGTGCCAGTAGGAGTTCACAGGGAGTCTACAATGAGCAGTTCTTC. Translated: CASRSSQGVYNEQFF.

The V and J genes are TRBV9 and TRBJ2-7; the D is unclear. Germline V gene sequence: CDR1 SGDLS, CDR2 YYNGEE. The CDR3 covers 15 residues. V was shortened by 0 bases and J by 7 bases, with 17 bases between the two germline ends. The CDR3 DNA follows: TGTGCCAGCAGCGTAGATAGCTACGGGTGGGGTGAGCAGTACTTC. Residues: CASSVDSYGWGEQYF.

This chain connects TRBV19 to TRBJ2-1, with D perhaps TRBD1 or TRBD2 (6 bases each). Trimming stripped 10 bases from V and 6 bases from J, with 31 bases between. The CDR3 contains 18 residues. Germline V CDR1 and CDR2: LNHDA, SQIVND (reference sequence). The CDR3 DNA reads TGTGCCACTTCAATAAATGGGTTGGGGGGCCCCATTCGCAATGAGCAGTTCTTC. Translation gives CATSINGLGGPIRNEQFF.

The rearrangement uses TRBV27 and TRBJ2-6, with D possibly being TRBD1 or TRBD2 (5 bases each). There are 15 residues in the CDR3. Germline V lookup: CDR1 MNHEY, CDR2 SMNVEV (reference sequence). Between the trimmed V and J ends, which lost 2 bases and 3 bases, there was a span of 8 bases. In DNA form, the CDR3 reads TGTGCCAGCAGTTTACGGGGCGGTGGGGCCAACGTCCTGACTTTC. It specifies CASSLRGGGANVLTF.

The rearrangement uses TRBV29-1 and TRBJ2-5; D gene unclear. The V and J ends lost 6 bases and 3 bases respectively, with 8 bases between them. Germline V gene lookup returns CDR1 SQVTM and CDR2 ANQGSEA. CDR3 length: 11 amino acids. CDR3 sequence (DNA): TGCAGCGTGGGCGAGAAAGAGACCCAGTACTTC. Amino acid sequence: CSVGEKETQYF.

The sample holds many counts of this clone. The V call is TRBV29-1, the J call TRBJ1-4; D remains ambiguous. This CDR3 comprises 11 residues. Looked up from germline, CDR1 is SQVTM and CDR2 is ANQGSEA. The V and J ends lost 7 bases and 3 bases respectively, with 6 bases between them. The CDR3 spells CSARANEKLFF. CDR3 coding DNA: TGCAGCGCCCGAGCTAATGAAAAACTGTTTTTT. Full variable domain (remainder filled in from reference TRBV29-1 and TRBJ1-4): SAVISQKPSRDICQRGTSLTIQCQVDSQVTMMFWYRQQPGQSLTLIATANQGSEATYESGFVIDKFPISRPNLTFSTLTVSNMSPEDSSIYLCSARANEKLFFGSGTQLSVL.

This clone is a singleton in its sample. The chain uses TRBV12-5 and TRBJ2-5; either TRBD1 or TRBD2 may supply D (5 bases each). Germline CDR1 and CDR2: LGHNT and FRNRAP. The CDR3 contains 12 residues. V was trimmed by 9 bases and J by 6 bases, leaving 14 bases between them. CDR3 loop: CASGTSQKTQYF. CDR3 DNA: TGTGCTAGCGGGACGTCTCAAAAGACCCAGTACTTC.

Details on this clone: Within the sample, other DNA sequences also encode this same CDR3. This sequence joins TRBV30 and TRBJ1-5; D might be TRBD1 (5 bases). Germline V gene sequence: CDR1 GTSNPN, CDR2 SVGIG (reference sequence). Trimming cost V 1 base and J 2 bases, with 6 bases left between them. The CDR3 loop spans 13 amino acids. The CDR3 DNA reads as TGTGCCTGGAGTGGGGGGGGCAATCAGCCCCAGCATTTT. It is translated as CAWSGGGNQPQHF.

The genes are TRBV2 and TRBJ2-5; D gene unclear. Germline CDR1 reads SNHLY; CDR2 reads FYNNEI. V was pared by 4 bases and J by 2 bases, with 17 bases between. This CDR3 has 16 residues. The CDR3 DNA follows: TGTGCCAGCAGTGGGGGTTCTGTAGGGCAACAAGAGACCCAGTACTTC. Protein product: CASSGGSVGQQETQYF. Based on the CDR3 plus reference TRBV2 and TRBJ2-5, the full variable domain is EPEVTQTPSHQVTQMGQEVILRCVPISNHLYFYWYRQILGQKVEFLVSFYNNEISEKSEIFDDQFSVERPDGSNFTLKIRSTKLEDSAMYFCASSGGSVGQQETQYFGPGTRLLVL.

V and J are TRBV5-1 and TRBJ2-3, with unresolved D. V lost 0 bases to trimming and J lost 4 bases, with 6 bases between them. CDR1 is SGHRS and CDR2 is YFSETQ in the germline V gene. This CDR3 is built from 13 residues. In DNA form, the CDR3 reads TGCGCCAGCAGCTTGGGTGGAGCAGATACGCAGTATTTT. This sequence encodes CASSLGGADTQYF.

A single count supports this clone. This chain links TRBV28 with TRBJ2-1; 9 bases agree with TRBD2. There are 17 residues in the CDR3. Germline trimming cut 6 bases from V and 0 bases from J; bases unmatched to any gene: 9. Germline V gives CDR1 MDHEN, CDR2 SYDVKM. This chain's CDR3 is CASSPLLSGSSYNEQFF. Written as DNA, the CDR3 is TGTGCCAGCAGCCCCCTCCTTAGCGGGAGCTCCTACAATGAGCAGTTCTTC.

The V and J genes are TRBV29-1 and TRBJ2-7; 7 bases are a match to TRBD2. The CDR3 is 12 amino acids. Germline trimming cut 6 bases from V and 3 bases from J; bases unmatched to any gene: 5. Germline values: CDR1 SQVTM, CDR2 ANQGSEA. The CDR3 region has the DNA TGCAGCGTGCGTTCTAGCGGCTACGAGCAGTACTTC. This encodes CSVRSSGYEQYF.